Presented here are 2 T cell receptor beta chains from one specimen sequenced in a study of blood T cell repertoires in COVID-19. Sequencing was performed with immunoSEQ multiplex PCR; in TCRdb, only in-frame clones are kept and a portion is missing. The sample comprises tens of thousands of clones, 70% to 80% of which are singletons, and under 2.5% rests with the top ten. Input material: peripheral blood. Receptors originate from a man aged 70-80 years with COVID-19, enrolled during active disease.

Judged by abundance, this clone is medium-sized. The chain is built from TRBV7-2 and TRBJ2-2, with D possibly matching TRBD1 (5 bases). The V gene's germline CDR1 is SGHTA and CDR2 FQGNSA. The CDR3 has 15 amino acids. V shed 1 base and J shed 1 base, with 7 bases lying between them. CDR3 sequence (DNA): TGTGCCAGCAGCTTAGGGACACGGAACACCGGGGAGCTGTTTTTT. This sequence encodes CASSLGTRNTGELFF.

This chain joins TRBV7-9 and TRBJ2-6, with D perhaps matching TRBD1 (6 bases). CDR1 is SEHNR, CDR2 FQNEAQ, per germline (reference sequence). The CDR3 sequence is 16 residues long. The ends were cut back, 5 bases at V and 4 bases at J, with 15 bases in the middle. The CDR3 sequence is CASSERTGLGANVLTF. Written as DNA, the CDR3 is TGTGCCAGCAGCGAACGTACAGGGCTCGGGGCCAACGTCCTGACTTTC.